This TCR beta chain was captured in a study of coeliac disease. Study in general: The study queried TRBV7-2 bias without high-resolution HLA data. Study observations and caveats: Of coeliac lamina propria samples, about 50% of the 18 held published gliadin-specific TRB sequences, versus 1 of 6 controls. Active celiac intraepithelial and lamina propria samples had lower TRB and TRG clonality than control samples.

This clone has more than one count but fewer than ten. No antigen is known for it. This CDR3 is built from 16 residues. The germline V gene encodes CDR1 MNHEY and CDR2 SMNVEV (reference sequence). Deletions cut 2 bases from V and 1 base from J, with 14 bases between. The assay was immunoSEQ multiplex PCR, and TCRdb's table has in-frame clones only and misses some. The sample carries about 6,500 clones, less than 80% recorded once. This chain connects TRBV27 to TRBJ1-2; D is perhaps TRBD1 (5 bases). Sequenced: lymphocytes from the gut lamina propria. The receptor was derived from a man aged 55 to 70 with celiac disease on a gluten-free diet. Written as DNA, the CDR3 is TGTGCCAGCAGTTTAGTTAGGGGCCCCCTTAACTATGGCTACACCTTC. Protein product: CASSLVRGPLNYGYTF.